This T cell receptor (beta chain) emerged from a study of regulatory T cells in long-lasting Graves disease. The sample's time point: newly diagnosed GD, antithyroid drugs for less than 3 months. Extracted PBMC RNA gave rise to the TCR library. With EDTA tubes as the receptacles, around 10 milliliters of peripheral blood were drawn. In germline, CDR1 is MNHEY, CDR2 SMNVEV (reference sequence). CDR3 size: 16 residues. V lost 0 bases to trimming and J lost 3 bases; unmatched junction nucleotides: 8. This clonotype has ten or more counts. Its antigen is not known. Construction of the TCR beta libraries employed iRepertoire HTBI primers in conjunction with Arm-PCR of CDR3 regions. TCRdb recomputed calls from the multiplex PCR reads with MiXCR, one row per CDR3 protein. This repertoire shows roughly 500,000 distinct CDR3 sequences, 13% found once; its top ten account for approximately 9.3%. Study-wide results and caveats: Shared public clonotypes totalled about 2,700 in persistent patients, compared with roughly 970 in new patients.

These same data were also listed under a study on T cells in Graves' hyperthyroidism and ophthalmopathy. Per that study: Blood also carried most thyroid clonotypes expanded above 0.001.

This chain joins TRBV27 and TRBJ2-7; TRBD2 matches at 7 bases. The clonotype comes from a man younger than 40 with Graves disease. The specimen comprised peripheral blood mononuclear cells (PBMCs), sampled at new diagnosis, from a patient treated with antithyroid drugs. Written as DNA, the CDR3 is TGTGCCAGCAGTTTATCCCCTAGCGGACAAATCTACGAGCAGTACTTC. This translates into CASSLSPSGQIYEQYF.